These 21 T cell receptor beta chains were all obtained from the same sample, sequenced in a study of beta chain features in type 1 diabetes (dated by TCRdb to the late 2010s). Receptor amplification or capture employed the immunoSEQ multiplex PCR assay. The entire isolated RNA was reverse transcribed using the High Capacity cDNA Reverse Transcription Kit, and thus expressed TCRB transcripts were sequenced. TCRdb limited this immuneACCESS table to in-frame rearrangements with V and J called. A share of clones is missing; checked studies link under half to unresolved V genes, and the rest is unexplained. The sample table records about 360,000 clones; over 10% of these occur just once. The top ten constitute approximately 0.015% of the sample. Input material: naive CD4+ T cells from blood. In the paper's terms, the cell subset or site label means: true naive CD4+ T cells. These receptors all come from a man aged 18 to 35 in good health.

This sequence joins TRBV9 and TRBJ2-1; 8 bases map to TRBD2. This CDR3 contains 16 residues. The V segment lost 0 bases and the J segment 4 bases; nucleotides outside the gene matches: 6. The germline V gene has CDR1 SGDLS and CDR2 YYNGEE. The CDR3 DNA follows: TGTGCCAGCAGCGTAGACCGGCGGGGGGCGTACAATGAGCAGTTCTTC. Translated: CASSVDRRGAYNEQFF.

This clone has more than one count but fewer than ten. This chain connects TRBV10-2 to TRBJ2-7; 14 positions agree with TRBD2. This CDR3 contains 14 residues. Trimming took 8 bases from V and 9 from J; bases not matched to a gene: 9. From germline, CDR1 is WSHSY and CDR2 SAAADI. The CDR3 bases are TGCGCCAGCTTACCGGGACTAGCGGGAGCTTGGCAGTACTTC. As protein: CASLPGLAGAWQYF.

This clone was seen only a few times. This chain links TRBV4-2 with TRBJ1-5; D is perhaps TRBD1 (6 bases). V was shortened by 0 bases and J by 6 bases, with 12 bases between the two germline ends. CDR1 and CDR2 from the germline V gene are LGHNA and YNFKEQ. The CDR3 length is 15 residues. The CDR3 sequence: CASSQDNREGQPQHF. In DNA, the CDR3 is TGTGCCAGCAGCCAAGATAACAGGGAAGGTCAGCCCCAGCATTTT.

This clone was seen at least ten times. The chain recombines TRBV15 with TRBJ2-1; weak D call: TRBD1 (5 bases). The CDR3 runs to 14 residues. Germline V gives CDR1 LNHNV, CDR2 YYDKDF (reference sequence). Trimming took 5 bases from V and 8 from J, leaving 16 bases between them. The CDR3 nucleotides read TGTGCCACCAGCGGAAGGACATACGTCGATGAGCAGTTCTTC. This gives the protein CATSGRTYVDEQFF.

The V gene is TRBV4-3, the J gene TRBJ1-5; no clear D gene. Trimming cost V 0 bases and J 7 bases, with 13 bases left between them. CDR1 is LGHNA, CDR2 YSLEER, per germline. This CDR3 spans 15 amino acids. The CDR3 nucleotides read TGCGCCAGCAGCCAAGATCGCGGGGTTGGCCAGCCCCAGCATTTT. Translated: CASSQDRGVGQPQHF.

Here the CDR3 reads CASSAGRASNQPQHF. The CDR3, as DNA: TGTGCCAGCAGTGCTGGGAGGGCTAGCAATCAGCCCCAGCATTTT. The chain carries TRBV2 and TRBJ1-5; D is unresolved. Looked up from germline, CDR1 is SNHLY and CDR2 is FYNNEI. Trimming took 4 bases from V and 0 from J, leaving 10 bases between them. CDR3 length: 15 residues.

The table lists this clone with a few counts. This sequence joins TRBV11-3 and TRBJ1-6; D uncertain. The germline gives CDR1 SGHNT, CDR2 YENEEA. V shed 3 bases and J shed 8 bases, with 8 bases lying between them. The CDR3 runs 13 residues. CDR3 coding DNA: TGTGCCAGCAGCTTTACCCGGGATTCACCCCTCCACTTT. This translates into CASSFTRDSPLHF. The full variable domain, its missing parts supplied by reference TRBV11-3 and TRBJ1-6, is EAGVVQSPRYKIIEKKQPVAFWCNPISGHNTLYWYLQNLGQGPELLIRYENEEAVDDSQLPKDRFSAERLKGVDSTLKIQPAELGDSAVYLCASSFTRDSPLHFGNGTRLTVT.

The DNA for the CDR3 is TGTGCCACCAGCAGAGACAGGGGTGCAGATACGCAGTATTTT. It codes for CATSRDRGADTQYF. The chain carries TRBV15 and TRBJ2-3, with a possible D match to TRBD1 (6 bases). The CDR3 length is 14 residues. Germline CDR1 and CDR2: LNHNV and YYDKDF (reference sequence). Trimming took 0 bases from V and 4 from J, leaving 8 bases between them.

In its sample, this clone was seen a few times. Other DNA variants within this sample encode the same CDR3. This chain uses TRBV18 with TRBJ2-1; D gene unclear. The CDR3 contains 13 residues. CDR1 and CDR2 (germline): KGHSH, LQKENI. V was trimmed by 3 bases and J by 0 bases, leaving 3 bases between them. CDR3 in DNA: TGTGCCAGCTCACCTAACTCCTACAATGAGCAGTTCTTC. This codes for CASSPNSYNEQFF.

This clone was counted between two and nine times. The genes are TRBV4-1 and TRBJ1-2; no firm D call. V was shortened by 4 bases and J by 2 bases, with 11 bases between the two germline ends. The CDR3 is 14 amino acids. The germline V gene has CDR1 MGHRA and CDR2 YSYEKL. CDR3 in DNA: TGCGCCAGCAGCCGCCCGGGAGAGAACTATGGCTACACCTTC. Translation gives CASSRPGENYGYTF.

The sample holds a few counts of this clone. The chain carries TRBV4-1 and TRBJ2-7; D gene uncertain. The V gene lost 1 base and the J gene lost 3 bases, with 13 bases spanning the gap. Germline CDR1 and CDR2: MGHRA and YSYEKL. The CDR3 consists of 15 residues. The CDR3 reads CASSQGDSVNYEQYF. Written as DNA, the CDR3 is TGCGCCAGCAGCCAAGGTGATTCGGTGAACTACGAGCAGTACTTC.

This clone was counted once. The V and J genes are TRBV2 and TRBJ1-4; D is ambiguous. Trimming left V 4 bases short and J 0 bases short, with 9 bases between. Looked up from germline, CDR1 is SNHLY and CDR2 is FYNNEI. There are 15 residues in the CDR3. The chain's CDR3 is CASSVNSATNEKLFF. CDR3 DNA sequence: TGTGCCAGCAGTGTAAACAGTGCAACTAATGAAAAACTGTTTTTT.

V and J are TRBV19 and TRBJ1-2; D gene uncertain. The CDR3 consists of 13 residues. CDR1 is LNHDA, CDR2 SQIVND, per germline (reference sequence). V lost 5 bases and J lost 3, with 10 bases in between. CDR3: CASSPRGDYGYTF. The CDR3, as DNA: TGTGCCAGTAGTCCCCGCGGAGACTATGGCTACACCTTC.

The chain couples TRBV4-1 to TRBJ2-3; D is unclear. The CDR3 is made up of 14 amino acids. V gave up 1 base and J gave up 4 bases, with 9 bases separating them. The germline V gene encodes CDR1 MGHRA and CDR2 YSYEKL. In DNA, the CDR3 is TGCGCCAGCAGCCAAGGTCTGTATCCAGATACGCAGTATTTT. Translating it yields CASSQGLYPDTQYF.

The CDR3 DNA reads TGTGCCTGGAGCCCTCCGGGAAGAGCTTTCTTT. It is translated as CAWSPPGRAFF. The V call is TRBV30, the J call TRBJ1-1; unclear D gene. Germline CDR1 is GTSNPN and CDR2 is SVGIG (reference sequence). V shed 3 bases and J shed 10 bases, with 12 bases lying between them. This CDR3 contains 11 residues.

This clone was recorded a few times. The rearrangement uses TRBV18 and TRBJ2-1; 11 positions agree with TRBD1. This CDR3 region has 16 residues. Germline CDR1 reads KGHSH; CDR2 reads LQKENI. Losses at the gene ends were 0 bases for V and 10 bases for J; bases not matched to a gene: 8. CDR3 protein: CASSPPGQGDLREQFF. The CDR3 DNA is TGTGCCAGCTCACCACCGGGACAGGGGGACCTTCGGGAGCAGTTCTTC.

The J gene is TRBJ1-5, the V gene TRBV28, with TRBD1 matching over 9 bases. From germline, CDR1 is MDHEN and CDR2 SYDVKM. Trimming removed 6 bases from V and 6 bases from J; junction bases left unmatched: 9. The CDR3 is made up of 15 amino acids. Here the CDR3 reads CASRNRTGAGQPQHF. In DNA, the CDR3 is TGTGCCAGCAGAAACAGGACAGGGGCCGGTCAGCCCCAGCATTTT.

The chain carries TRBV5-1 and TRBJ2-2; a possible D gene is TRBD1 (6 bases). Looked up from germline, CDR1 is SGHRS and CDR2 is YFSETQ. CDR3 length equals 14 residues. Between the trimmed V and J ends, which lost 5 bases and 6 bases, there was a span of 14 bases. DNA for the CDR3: TGCGCCAGCAGTGCTAAGACAGGTCCCGGGGAGCTGTTTTTT. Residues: CASSAKTGPGELFF. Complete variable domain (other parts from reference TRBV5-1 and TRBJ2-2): KAGVTQTPRYLIKTRGQQVTLSCSPISGHRSVSWYQQTPGQGLQFLFEYFSETQRNKGNFPGRFSGRQFSNSRSEMNVSTLELGDSALYLCASSAKTGPGELFFGEGSRLTVL.

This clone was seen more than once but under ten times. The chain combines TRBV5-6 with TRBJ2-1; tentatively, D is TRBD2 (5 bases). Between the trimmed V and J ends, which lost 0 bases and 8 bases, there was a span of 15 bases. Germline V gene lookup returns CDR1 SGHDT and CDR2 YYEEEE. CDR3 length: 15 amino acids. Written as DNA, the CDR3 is TGTGCCAGCAGCTTGGGAGGACCCTCGAGGGATGAGCAGTTCTTC. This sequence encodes CASSLGGPSRDEQFF. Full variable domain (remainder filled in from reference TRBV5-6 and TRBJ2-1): DAGVTQSPTHLIKTRGQQVTLRCSPKSGHDTVSWYQQALGQGPQFIFQYYEEEERQRGNFPDRFSGHQFPNYSSELNVNALLLGDSALYLCASSLGGPSRDEQFFGPGTRLTVL.

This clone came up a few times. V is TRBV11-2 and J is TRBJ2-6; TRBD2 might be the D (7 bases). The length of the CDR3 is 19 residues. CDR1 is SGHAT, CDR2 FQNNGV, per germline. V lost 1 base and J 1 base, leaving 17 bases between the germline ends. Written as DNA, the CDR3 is TGTGCCAGCAGCTTAGGATGGGGGGGGCGCCGTTCTGGGGCCAACGTCCTGACTTTC. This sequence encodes CASSLGWGGRRSGANVLTF.

The CDR3 region is CASSLLAGGTYNEQFF. The CDR3 coding sequence is TGTGCCAGCAGCTTACTAGCGGGAGGAACCTACAATGAGCAGTTCTTC. The chain is built from TRBV11-2 and TRBJ2-1; 11 bases fit TRBD2. The trim removed 2 bases at V and 2 bases at J, leaving 2 bases unmatched. The germline V gene has CDR1 SGHAT and CDR2 FQNNGV. This CDR3 comprises 16 residues.